This paragraph covers one TCR beta chain sequence. Its antigen is undetermined. The sample comes from a study of CD8+CD57+ T cells in acquired aplastic anemia. About the research overall: Mean DNA quantity obtained from sorted CD4+ and CD8+ cells was 2.5 to 4 ug. Study-wide results and limits: Found in both controls and patients were some 31 CD8+ CDR3 sequences.

Germline V CDR1 and CDR2: SGDLS, YYNGEE. The CDR3 is 15 amino acids. V shed 2 bases and J 3 bases; nucleotides not matched to a gene: 8. Individuals selected for sequencing had exhibited CD8+CD57+ cell expansion on flow cytometry. The diagnosis in all patients was severe acquired aplastic anemia. Among the patients, none had received any therapy at the time of blood sampling. Profiling of TCR beta VDJ combinations and CDR3 sequences used genomic DNA as template. TCRdb re-called the reads through MiXCR, storing one row per CDR3 protein. The sample has about 200,000 distinct CDR3 sequences; 55% to 65% are singletons.

Material: sorted CD4+, CD8+, or CD8+CD57+ T cells (not recorded which) from PBMCs. The chain recombines TRBV9 with TRBJ2-7; 7 bases match TRBD1. The TCR comes from a human donor with aplastic anemia. The CDR3 sequence: CASSVGTDPYYEQYF. DNA for the CDR3: TGTGCCAGCAGCGTTGGGACAGATCCGTACTACGAGCAGTACTTC.